The entry below gives a single T cell receptor (beta chain) sequence along with its context. The assay was immunoSEQ multiplex PCR, and TCRdb's table has in-frame clones only and misses some. The data show 110,000 or so clones, 85% to 90% seen once. These data come from a study of blood T cell repertoires in COVID-19. CDR1 SGHNT and CDR2 YYREEE come from the germline V gene (reference sequence). Trimming took 3 bases from V and 6 from J; bases not matched to a gene: 4. The CDR3 spans 14 residues. The clonotype originates from a man between 45 and 60 years old with acute or convalescent COVID-19. The V gene is TRBV5-4, the J gene TRBJ1-2; 11 bases are a match to TRBD1. Specimen: peripheral blood. This CDR3 reads CASSWEGQGDGYTF. In DNA form, the CDR3 reads TGTGCCAGCAGCTGGGAGGGACAGGGGGATGGCTACACCTTC.